This TCR beta chain was captured in a study of Tregs in tolerant kidney transplant recipients. Mixed chimerism was transient after nonmyeloablative marrow transplants from related graft donors. CD4+CD25+CD127- Tregs, CD4+CD25- non-Tregs, CD4 and CD8 cells were sorted. Sequencing was performed with immunoSEQ multiplex PCR; in TCRdb, only in-frame clones are kept and a portion is missing. The table lists 84,000 or so clones, over 85% of them singletons. The study, taken as a whole, reports: Some patients' samples used different primers over time, so nucleotide sequences weren't comparable. Few patients were studied, so findings need validation in larger groups. Expanding Tregs on activated donor B cells appeared to best identify donor-specific TCRbeta clones.

Germline-derived CDR1 and CDR2 are SQVTM and ANQGSEA. The CDR3 length is 14 residues. The V gene lost 5 bases and the J gene lost 0 bases, with 8 bases spanning the gap. About this clone itself: Its antigen remains unknown.

The chain combines TRBV29-1 with TRBJ2-6; weak D call: TRBD1 (5 bases). Material: CD4+ T cells from blood (PBMCs), obtained 12 months after the transplant. The receptor comes from a human patient who received a combined kidney and bone marrow transplant. Some T cells may arise from the graft donor. CDR3 sequence reads: CSVPDSSGANVLTF. The CDR3 DNA reads as TGCAGCGTTCCTGACAGCTCTGGGGCCAACGTCCTGACTTTC. Full variable domain (outside the CDR3, taken from reference TRBV29-1 and TRBJ2-6): SAVISQKPSRDICQRGTSLTIQCQVDSQVTMMFWYRQQPGQSLTLIATANQGSEATYESGFVIDKFPISRPNLTFSTLTVSNMSPEDSSIYLCSVPDSSGANVLTFGAGSRLTVL.